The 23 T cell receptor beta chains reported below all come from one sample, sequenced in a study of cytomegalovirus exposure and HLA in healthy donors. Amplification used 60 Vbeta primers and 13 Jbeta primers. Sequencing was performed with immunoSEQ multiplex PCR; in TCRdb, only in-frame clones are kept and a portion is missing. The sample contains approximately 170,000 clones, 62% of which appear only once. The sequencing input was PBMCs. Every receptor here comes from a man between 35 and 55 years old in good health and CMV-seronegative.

As DNA, the CDR3 is TGCGCCAGCAGCCAAGATCGGGGACTAGCGGGAGGGCCTCGGCACACCGGGGAGCTGTTTTTT. Amino acids: CASSQDRGLAGGPRHTGELFF. The chain is built from TRBV4-1 and TRBJ2-2; 16 nucleotides line up with TRBD2. V dropped 0 bases and J dropped 3; count of bases not matched to a gene: 10. Per the germline V gene, CDR1 is MGHRA and CDR2 is YSYEKL. CDR3 length equals 21 residues.

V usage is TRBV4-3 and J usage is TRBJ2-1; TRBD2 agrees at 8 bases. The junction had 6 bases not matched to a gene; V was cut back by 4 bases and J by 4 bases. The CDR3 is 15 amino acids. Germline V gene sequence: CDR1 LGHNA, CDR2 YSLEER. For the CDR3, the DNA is TGCGCCAGCAGCCTCCATAGCGGGGATTACAATGAGCAGTTCTTC. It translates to CASSLHSGDYNEQFF.

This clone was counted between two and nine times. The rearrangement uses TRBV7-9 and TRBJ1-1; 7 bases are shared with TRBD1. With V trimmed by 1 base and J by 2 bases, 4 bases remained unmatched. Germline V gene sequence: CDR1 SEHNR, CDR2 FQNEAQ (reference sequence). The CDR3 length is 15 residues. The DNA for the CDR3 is TGTGCCAGCAGCTTAGGCGACAGGGATAACACTGAAGCTTTCTTT. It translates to CASSLGDRDNTEAFF.

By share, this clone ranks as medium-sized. CDR3 sequence: CASSYTTSGLGTQYF. CDR3 sequence (DNA): TGTGCCAGCAGTTACACGACTAGCGGCCTGGGGACCCAGTACTTC. This chain joins TRBV2 and TRBJ2-5; 9 bases agree with TRBD2. The CDR3 length is 15 residues. Germline CDR1 reads SNHLY; CDR2 reads FYNNEI. V lost 5 bases and J lost 7; bases outside the gene matches: 11.

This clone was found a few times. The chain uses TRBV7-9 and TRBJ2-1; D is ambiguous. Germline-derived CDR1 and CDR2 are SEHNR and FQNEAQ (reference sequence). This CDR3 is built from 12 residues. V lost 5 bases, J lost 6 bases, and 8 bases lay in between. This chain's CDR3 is CASSQQFNEQFF. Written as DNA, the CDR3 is TGTGCCAGCAGCCAACAGTTCAATGAGCAGTTCTTC.

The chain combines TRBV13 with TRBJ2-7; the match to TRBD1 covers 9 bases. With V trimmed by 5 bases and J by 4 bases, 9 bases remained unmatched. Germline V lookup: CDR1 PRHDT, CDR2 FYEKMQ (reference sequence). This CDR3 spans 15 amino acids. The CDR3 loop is CASSILQGAGYEQYF. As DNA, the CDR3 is TGTGCCAGCAGCATCTTACAGGGGGCTGGGTACGAGCAGTACTTC. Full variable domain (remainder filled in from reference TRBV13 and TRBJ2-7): AAGVIQSPRHLIKEKRETATLKCYPIPRHDTVYWYQQGPGQDPQFLISFYEKMQSDKGSIPDRFSAQQFSDYHSELNMSSLELGDSALYFCASSILQGAGYEQYFGPGTRLTVT.

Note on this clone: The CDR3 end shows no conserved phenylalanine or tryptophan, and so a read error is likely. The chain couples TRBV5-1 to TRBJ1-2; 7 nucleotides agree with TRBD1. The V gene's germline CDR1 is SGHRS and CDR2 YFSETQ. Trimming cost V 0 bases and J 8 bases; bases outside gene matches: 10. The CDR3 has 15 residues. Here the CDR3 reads CASSLGTGSVPGYTL. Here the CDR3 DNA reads TGCGCCAGCAGCTTGGGGACAGGTAGCGTACCAGGCTACACCCTC.

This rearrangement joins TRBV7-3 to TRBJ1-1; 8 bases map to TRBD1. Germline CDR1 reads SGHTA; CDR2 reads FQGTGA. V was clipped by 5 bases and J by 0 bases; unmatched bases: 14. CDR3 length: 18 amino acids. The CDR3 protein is CASSLRGFGQGLNTEAFF. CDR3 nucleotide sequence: TGTGCCAGCAGCCTTCGGGGGTTTGGACAGGGATTGAACACTGAAGCTTTCTTT. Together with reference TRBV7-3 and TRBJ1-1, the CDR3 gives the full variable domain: GAGVSQTPSNKVTEKGKYVELRCDPISGHTALYWYRQSLGQGPEFLIYFQGTGAADDSGLPNDRFFAVRPEGSVSTLKIQRTERGDSAVYLCASSLRGFGQGLNTEAFFGQGTRLTVV.

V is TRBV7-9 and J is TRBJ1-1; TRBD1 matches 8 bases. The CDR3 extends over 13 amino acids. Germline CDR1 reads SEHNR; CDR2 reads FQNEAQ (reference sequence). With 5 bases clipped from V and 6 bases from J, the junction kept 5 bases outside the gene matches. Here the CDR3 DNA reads TGTGCCAGCAGCGCTCAGGGGGCCCCTGAAGCTTTCTTT. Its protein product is CASSAQGAPEAFF.

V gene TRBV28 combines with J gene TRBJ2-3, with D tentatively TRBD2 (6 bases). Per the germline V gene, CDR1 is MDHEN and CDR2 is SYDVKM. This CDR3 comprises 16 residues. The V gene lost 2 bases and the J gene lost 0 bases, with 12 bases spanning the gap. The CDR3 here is CASSLTTAGSTDTQYF. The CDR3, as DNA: TGTGCCAGCAGTTTAACGACGGCGGGAAGCACAGATACGCAGTATTTT.

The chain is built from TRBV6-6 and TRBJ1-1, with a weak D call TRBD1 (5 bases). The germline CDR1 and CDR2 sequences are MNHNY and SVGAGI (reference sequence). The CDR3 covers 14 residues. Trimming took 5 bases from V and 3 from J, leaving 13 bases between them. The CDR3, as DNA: TGTGCCAGCAGTCCCATGGGGGGGTACACTGAAGCTTTCTTT. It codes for CASSPMGGYTEAFF.

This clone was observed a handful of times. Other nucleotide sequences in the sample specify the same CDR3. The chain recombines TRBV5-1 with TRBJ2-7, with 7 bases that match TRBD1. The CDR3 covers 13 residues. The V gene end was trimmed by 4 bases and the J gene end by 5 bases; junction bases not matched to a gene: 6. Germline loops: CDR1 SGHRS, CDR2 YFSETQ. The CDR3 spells CASSPGQTNEQYF. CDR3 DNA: TGCGCCAGCAGCCCGGGACAGACTAACGAGCAGTACTTC. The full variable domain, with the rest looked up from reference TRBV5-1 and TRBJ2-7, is KAGVTQTPRYLIKTRGQQVTLSCSPISGHRSVSWYQQTPGQGLQFLFEYFSETQRNKGNFPGRFSGRQFSNSRSEMNVSTLELGDSALYLCASSPGQTNEQYFGPGTRLTVT.

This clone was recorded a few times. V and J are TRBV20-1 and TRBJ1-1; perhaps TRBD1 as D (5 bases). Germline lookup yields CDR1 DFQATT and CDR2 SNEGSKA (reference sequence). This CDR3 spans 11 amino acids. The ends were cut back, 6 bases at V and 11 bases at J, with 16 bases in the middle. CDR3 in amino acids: CSASQGVSAFF. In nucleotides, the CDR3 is TGCAGTGCCTCGCAGGGTGTCTCGGCTTTCTTT.

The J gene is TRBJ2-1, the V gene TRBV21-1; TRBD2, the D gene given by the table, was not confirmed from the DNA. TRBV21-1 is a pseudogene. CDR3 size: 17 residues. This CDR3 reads CASSKPMRIAEYNEQFF. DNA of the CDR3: TGTGCCAGCAGCAAACCCATGCGAATAGCGGAGTACAATGAGCAGTTCTTC.

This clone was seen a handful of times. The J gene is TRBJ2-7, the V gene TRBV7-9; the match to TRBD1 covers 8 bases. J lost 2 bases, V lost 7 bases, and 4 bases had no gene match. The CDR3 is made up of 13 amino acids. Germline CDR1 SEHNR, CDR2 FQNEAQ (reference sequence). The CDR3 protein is CASTRTGTYEQYF. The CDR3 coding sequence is TGTGCCAGCACCCGGACAGGGACCTACGAGCAGTACTTC.

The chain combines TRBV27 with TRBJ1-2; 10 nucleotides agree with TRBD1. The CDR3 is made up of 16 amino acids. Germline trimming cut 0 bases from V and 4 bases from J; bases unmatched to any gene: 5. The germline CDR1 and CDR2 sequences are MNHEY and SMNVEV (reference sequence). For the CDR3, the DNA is TGTGCCAGCAGTTTATCCAGGACAGGGGGGCTCTATGGCTACACCTTC. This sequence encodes CASSLSRTGGLYGYTF.

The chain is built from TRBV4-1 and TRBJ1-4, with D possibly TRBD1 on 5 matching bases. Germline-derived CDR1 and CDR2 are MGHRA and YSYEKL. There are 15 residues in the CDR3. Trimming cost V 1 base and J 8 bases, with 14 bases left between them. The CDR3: CASSQVGHRREKLFF. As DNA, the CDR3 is TGCGCCAGCAGCCAAGTAGGACACAGACGCGAAAAACTGTTTTTT.

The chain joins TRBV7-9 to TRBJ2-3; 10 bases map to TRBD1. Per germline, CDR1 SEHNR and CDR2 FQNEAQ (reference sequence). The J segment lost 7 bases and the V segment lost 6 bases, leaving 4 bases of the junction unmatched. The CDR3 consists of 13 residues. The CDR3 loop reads CASSGQGVNTQYF. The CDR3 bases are TGTGCCAGCAGTGGACAGGGGGTCAATACGCAGTATTTT. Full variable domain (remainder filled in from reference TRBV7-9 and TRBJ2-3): DTGVSQNPRHKITKRGQNVTFRCDPISEHNRLYWYRQTLGQGPEFLTYFQNEAQLEKSRLLSDRFSAERPKGSFSTLEIQRTEQGDSAMYLCASSGQGVNTQYFGPGTRLTVL.

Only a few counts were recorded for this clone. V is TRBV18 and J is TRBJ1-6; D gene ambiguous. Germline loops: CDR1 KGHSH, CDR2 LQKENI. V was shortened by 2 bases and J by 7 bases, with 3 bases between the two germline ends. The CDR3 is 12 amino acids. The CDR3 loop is CASSPTNSPLHF. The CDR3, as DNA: TGTGCCAGCTCACCAACAAATTCACCCCTCCACTTT.

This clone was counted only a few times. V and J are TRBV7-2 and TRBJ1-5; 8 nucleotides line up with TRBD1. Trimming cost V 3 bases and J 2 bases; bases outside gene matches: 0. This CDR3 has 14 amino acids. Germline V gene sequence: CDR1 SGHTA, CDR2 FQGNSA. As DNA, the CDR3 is TGTGCCAGCAGCTTGACAGGGGGCAATCAGCCCCAGCATTTT. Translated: CASSLTGGNQPQHF.

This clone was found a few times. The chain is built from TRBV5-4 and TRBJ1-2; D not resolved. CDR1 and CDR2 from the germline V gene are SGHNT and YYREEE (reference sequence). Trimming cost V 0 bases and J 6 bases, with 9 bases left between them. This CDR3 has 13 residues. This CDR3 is CASSLEREDGYTF. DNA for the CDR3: TGTGCCAGCAGCTTGGAGAGGGAGGATGGCTACACCTTC.

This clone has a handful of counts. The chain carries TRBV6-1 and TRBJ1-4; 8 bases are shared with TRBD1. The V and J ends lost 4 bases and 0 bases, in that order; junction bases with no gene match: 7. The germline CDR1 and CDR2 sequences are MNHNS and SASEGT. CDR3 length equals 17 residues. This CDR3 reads CASSGRDRRATNEKLFF. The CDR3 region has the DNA TGTGCCAGCAGTGGACGGGACAGGAGAGCAACTAATGAAAAACTGTTTTTT.

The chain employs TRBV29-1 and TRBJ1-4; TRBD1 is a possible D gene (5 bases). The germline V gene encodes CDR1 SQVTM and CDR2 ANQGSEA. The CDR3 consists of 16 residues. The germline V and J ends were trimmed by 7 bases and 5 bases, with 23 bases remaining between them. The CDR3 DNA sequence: TGCAGCGCCGCGGTCGGGGGTTCAGCGATAAATGAAAAACTGTTTTTT. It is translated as CSAAVGGSAINEKLFF.